These 5 T cell receptor beta chains originate from one sample sequenced in a study of blood T cell repertoires in COVID-19. Repertoires were generated with immunoSEQ multiplex PCR, while TCRdb's copy carries only in-frame clones and drops some. This table holds some 130,000 clones, approximately 90% found once. Input material: peripheral blood. The receptors were sampled from a man in his fifties with active or convalescent COVID-19.

The V and J genes are TRBV3-1 (or the pseudogene TRBV3-2) and TRBJ2-7; 10 bases map to TRBD1. Germline V gene sequence: CDR1 LGHDT, CDR2 YNNKEL (reference sequence). V was clipped by 0 bases and J by 5 bases; unmatched bases: 7. The CDR3 runs to 16 residues. In DNA, the CDR3 is TGTGCCAGCAGCCAAGATCTTTTTGGGACAGGGGACGAGCAGTACTTC. Translated, it gives CASSQDLFGTGDEQYF.

In this sample, this clone turned up a few times. This rearrangement joins TRBV10-3 to TRBJ2-3; 9 bases agree with TRBD1. This CDR3 spans 13 amino acids. V was clipped by 10 bases and J by 2 bases; unmatched bases: 4. CDR1 is ENHRY and CDR2 is SYGVKD in the germline V gene. CDR3 DNA sequence: TGTGCCACGGGACAGGGAGACACAGATACGCAGTATTTT. It is translated as CATGQGDTDTQYF.

Turning to this clone: An end of the junction does not agree with germline; a read error may underlie this. CDR3 loop: CASSDSGGGNQPQHF. The DNA of the CDR3 is TGTGCCAGCAGTGACTCAGGGGGTGGCAATCAGCCCCAGCATTTT. The rearrangement uses TRBV6-2 or TRBV6-3 and TRBJ1-5, with 7 nucleotides matching TRBD1. The CDR3 is made up of 15 amino acids. Germline assignment: CDR1 MNHEY and CDR2 SVGEGT.

J is TRBJ1-5 and V is TRBV2; 7 bases are a match to TRBD1. The V and J ends lost 6 bases and 7 bases, in that order; junction bases with no gene match: 6. Germline V gene sequence: CDR1 SNHLY, CDR2 FYNNEI. The CDR3 sequence is 13 residues long. In DNA form, the CDR3 reads TGTGCCAGCAGAAACAGGGGAGACCAGCCCCAGCATTTT. Encoded protein: CASRNRGDQPQHF. The variable domain in full, completed from reference TRBV2 and TRBJ1-5, reads EPEVTQTPSHQVTQMGQEVILRCVPISNHLYFYWYRQILGQKVEFLVSFYNNEISEKSEIFDDQFSVERPDGSNFTLKIRSTKLEDSAMYFCASRNRGDQPQHFGDGTRLSIL.

This chain uses TRBV7-8 with TRBJ1-1, with 9 bases fitting TRBD1. From germline, CDR1 is SGHVS and CDR2 FQNEAQ. The CDR3 contains 14 residues. The V gene end was trimmed by 4 bases and the J gene end by 0 bases; junction bases not matched to a gene: 0. CDR3 amino acids: CASSWDRVNTEAFF. The CDR3 DNA is TGTGCCAGCAGCTGGGACAGGGTGAACACTGAAGCTTTCTTT.